This T cell receptor beta chain was observed in a study of CD8 T cells in Susac syndrome. This clonotype has a single count. An end of the junction does not agree with germline; a read error may underlie this. A quantity of about 0.5 to 1 ug RNA underwent reverse transcription using random hexamers. It was immunoSEQ multiplex PCR that amplified TCR beta CDR3 across 54 Vbeta and 13 Jbeta. TCRdb passed the immunoSEQ multiplex PCR reads through MiXCR, listing each CDR3 protein once. Of around 270,000 distinct CDR3 sequences listed, roughly 85% are singletons. The CDR3 runs to 17 residues. Germline CDR1 SGHAT, CDR2 FQNNGV.

Sequenced sample: CD8+ T cells from PBMCs. This clonotype originated in a human donor with multiple sclerosis. The rearrangement uses TRBV11-2 and TRBJ2-1, with D uncertain. The CDR3 sequence is CASSLNPSTASHNEQFF. In DNA, the CDR3 is TGTGCCAGCAGCTTAAACCCCTCGACTGCCTCCCACAATGAGCAGTTCTTC.